Described below is a single T cell receptor beta chain sequence and its context. These data originate in a study of T-cell reconstitution after alpha-beta-depleted transplantation in children. J lost 3 bases, V lost 4 bases, and 9 bases had no gene match. The germline V gene encodes CDR1 LNHNV and CDR2 YYDKDF (reference sequence). The CDR3 loop spans 16 amino acids. As it was prepared, the TCRbeta library received unique molecular identifiers. TCRdb ran MiXCR on the PCR reads and lists one entry per CDR3 protein. Here the sample spans hundreds of thousands of distinct CDR3 sequences, around 12% being singletons.

This receptor was obtained from a human donor who donated a stem cell graft to a child with combined immunodeficiency. This chain uses TRBV15 with TRBJ1-2, with TRBD1 matching over 9 bases. The specimen was PBMCs from the stem cell graft donor, collected from the stem cell graft. The CDR3 coding sequence is TGTGCCACCAGCAAAGAGGTCGGACAGGGGTACTATGGCTACACCTTC. This gives the protein CATSKEVGQGYYGYTF.